The T cell receptor beta chain described here comes from a study of CD8 T cells in Susac syndrome. CDR3 length: 14 residues. CDR1 is SGHRS and CDR2 is YFSETQ in the germline V gene. Trimming removed 0 bases at V and 3 bases at J, with 9 bases between. Under recently defined diagnostic criteria, the patients with Susac syndrome qualified as having definite or probable disease. Random hexamers were used to reverse transcribe the RNA input (roughly 0.5 to 1 ug). Multiplex immunoSEQ PCR targeted 54 Vbeta and 13 Jbeta TCR beta segments. In TCRdb, the immunoSEQ multiplex PCR reads were re-called with MiXCR into one record per CDR3 protein. The sample shows approximately 190,000 distinct CDR3 sequences, around 95% of them seen only once.

The genes are TRBV5-1 and TRBJ2-5; D possibly corresponds to TRBD1 (5 bases). The receptor's source is a human donor with Susac syndrome. Sequenced: CD8+ T cells from PBMCs. The CDR3 region has the DNA TGCGCCAGCAGCTTGGCAGTCAGGGAAGAGACCCAGTACTTC. This codes for CASSLAVREETQYF.